A selection of T cell receptor beta chains follows, all from one sample in a study of blood T cell repertoires in COVID-19. Data came from immunoSEQ multiplex PCR; TCRdb stores just in-frame clones and leaves some out. Of over 95,000 clones in the sample, 75% to 85% are singletons; the top ten hold more than 9%. Source material: peripheral blood. These receptors originate from a human donor in a cohort sampled during active COVID-19. Each CDR3 is given with its conserved first and last residue. Each record gives: V gene, J gene, D gene, clone size, CDR3 protein, CDR3 DNA. The D gene is left open where the match is weak. Not every row has a clone size; where given, it reads once, few, many or a size class.

>TRBV7-3|TRBJ1-1|-|-
CASSLSQGLTEAFF
TGTGCCAGCAGCCTATCTCAGGGTTTAACTGAAGCTTTCTTT
>TRBV9|TRBJ1-4|TRBD1|-
CASSAGQGRSLRYEKLFF
TGTGCCAGCAGCGCCGGACAGGGTCGGAGTTTAAGGTATGAAAAACTGTTTTTT
>TRBV7-3|TRBJ2-7|-|-
CASSPWTLGGDEQYF
TGTGCCAGCAGCCCATGGACTTTAGGAGGGGACGAGCAGTACTTC
>TRBV7-9|TRBJ1-2|-|-
CASSLGHSYGYTF
TGTGCCAGCAGCTTAGGACACAGCTATGGCTACACCTTC
>TRBV6-5|TRBJ1-5|TRBD1|few
CASSPGRGLNQPQHF
TGTGCCAGCAGCCCCGGAAGGGGGCTCAATCAGCCCCAGCATTTT
>TRBV19|TRBJ2-7|-|-
CASSIAGAIHYEQYF
TGTGCCAGTAGTATAGCAGGGGCCATCCACTACGAGCAGTACTTC
>TRBV27|TRBJ2-7|-|-
CASSLGIYRGGGEQYF
TGTGCCAGCAGTTTGGGAATTTACAGGGGAGGAGGCGAGCAGTACTTC
>TRBV11-3|TRBJ2-5|-|-
CASSFTAGARETQYF
TGTGCCAGCAGCTTTACCGCAGGGGCTAGAGAGACCCAGTACTTC
>TRBV12-3/TRBV12-4|TRBJ1-6|-|-
CASRRTLPPLHF
TGTGCCAGCAGAAGGACATTGCCACCCCTCCACTTT
>TRBV19|TRBJ2-2|-|-
CASSIDDSDTGELFF
TGTGCCAGTAGTATAGATGACAGCGACACCGGGGAGCTGTTTTTT
>TRBV28|TRBJ1-2|-|-
CASSQFKVQRNYGYTF
TGTGCCAGCAGTCAATTTAAAGTACAGCGGAACTATGGCTACACCTTC
>TRBV4-3|TRBJ1-3|-|-
CASSQETADSGNTIYF
TGCGCCAGCAGCCAAGAGACAGCCGACTCTGGAAACACCATATATTTT
>TRBV24-1|TRBJ2-3|TRBD1|-
CATQPSPGGGDTQYF
TGTGCCACCCAACCGTCCCCAGGGGGCGGAGATACGCAGTATTTT
>TRBV6-5|TRBJ2-3|TRBD1|-
CASRWTGGSPDTQYF
TGTGCCAGCAGATGGACAGGGGGCAGCCCAGATACGCAGTATTTT
>TRBV29-1|TRBJ2-3|-|once
CSVEGASFTDTQYF
TGCAGCGTTGAGGGTGCTAGCTTCACAGATACGCAGTATTTT